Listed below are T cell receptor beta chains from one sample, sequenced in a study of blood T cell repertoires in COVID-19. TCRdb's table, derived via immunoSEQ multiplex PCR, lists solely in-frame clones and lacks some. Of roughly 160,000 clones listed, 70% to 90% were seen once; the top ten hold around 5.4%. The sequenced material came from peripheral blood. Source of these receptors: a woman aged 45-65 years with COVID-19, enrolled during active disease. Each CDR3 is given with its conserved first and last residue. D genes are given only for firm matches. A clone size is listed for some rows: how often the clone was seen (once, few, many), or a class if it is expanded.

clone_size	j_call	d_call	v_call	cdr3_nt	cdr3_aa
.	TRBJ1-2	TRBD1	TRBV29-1	TGCAGCGTCCAGGGGGCCCATGGCTACACCTTC	CSVQGAHGYTF
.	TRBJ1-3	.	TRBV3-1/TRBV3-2	TGTGCCAGCAGCCAAAACTCGGGGGGAAACACCATATATTTT	CASSQNSGGNTIYF
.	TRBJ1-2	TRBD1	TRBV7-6	TGTGCCAGCAGCTTTTGGGACAGGCGGGGCTACACCTTC	CASSFWDRRGYTF
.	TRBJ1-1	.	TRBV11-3	TGTGCCAGCAGCTCCGGGGGAGGGTTGAACACTGAAGCTTTCTTT	CASSSGGGLNTEAFF
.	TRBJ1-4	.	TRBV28	TGTGCCAGCAGTTCCCGGACTGTGAATGAAAAACTGTTTTTT	CASSSRTVNEKLFF
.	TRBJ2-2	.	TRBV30	TGTGCCTGGAGTAAAGGGACTAACACCGGGGAGCTGTTTTTT	CAWSKGTNTGELFF
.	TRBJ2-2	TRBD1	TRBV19	TGTGCCAGTAGTATAGGGGACAGGGTAACGGGGGAGCTGTTTTTT	CASSIGDRVTGELFF
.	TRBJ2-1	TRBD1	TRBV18	TGTGCCAGCTCACCACAGGGGGCGAGTTACAATGAGCAGTTCTTC	CASSPQGASYNEQFF
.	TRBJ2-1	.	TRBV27	TGTGCCAGCAGCTTCCGGGACAACTCCTACAATGAGCAGTTCTTC	CASSFRDNSYNEQFF
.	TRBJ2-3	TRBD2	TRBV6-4	TGTGCCAGCAGAATTACGGGGGGGGGCCGTGAGAGAATAGGAGATACGCAGTATTTT	CASRITGGGRERIGDTQYF
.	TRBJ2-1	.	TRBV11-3	TGTGCCAGCAGCTTAGACGTCTACAATGAGCAGTTCTTC	CASSLDVYNEQFF
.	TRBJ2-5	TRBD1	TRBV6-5	TGTGCCAGCATCAAGACAGGGATACAAGAGACCCAGTACTTC	CASIKTGIQETQYF
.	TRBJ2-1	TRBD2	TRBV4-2	TGTGCCAGCAGGAAGGGACTAGCGGGGCTCAATGAGCAGTTCTTC	CASRKGLAGLNEQFF
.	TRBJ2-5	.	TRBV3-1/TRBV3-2	TGTGCCAGCAGCCAAGTGAAACAGTACCAAGAGACCCAGTACTTC	CASSQVKQYQETQYF
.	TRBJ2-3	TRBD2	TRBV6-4	TGTGCCTGGCTGCGGGGGGGCTTCACAGATACGCAGTATTTT	CAWLRGGFTDTQYF
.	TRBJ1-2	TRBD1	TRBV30	TGTGCCTGGGCGCGACAGGGGGACTATGGCTACACCTTC	CAWARQGDYGYTF
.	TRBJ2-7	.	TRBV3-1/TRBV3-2	TGTGCCAGCAGCCAAAGCAGGGGTGCCGCCTACGAGCAGTACTTC	CASSQSRGAAYEQYF
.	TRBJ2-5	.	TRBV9	TGTGCCAGCAGCGTAGCGTTGGGGCAGACCCAGTACTTC	CASSVALGQTQYF
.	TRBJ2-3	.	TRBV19	TGTGCCAGTAGTCCCCAGCGACTACCTAGCACAGATACGCAGTATTTT	CASSPQRLPSTDTQYF
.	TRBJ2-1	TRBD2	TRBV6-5	TGTGCCAGCAGTTACTACCGAGCGGGGGGCACGTATGAGCAGTTCTTC	CASSYYRAGGTYEQFF
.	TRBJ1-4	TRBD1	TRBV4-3	TGCGCCAGCAGCCAGGGACAGGTCGCGGAAAAACTGTTTTTT	CASSQGQVAEKLFF
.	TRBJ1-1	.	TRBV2	TGTGCCAGCAGTGTTGGGAGGGAAACTGAAGCTTTCTTT	CASSVGRETEAFF
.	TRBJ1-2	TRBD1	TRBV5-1	TGCGCCAGCAGCCCCATGACAGGGAACTATGGCTACACCTTC	CASSPMTGNYGYTF
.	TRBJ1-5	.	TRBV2	TGTGCCAGCAGCAGGGGATTCACTCAGCCCCAGCATTTT	CASSRGFTQPQHF
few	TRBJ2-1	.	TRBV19	TGTGCCAGTAGTATAGAACTACAGCAGTTCTTC	CASSIELQQFF
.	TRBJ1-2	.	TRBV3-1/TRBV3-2	TGTGCCAGCAGCCAAGATCTCTGGGAGACTAACTATGGCTACACCTTC	CASSQDLWETNYGYTF
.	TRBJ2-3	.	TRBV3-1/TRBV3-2	TGTGCCAGCTCGGGACTTGGGACAGATACGCAGTATTTT	CASSGLGTDTQYF
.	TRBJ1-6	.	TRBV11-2	TGTGCCAGCAGCTTAGTGGGGCTACAGCTCCACTTT	CASSLVGLQLHF
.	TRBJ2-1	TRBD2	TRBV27	TGTGCCAGCAGTTTAATGCGCGGGGGGTACAATGAGCAGTTCTTC	CASSLMRGGYNEQFF
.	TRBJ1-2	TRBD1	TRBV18	TGTGCCAGCTCACCAGAAGACAGGGGAGTACGTGGCTACACCTTC	CASSPEDRGVRGYTF
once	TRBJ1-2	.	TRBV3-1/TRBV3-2	TGTGCCAGCAGCCCGACTGTCGGGGGGAACTATGGCTACACCTTC	CASSPTVGGNYGYTF
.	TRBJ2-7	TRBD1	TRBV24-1	TGTGCCACCAGTGACCCTGACAGGGCGGACGAGCAGTACTTC	CATSDPDRADEQYF
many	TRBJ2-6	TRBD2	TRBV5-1	TGCGCCAGCAGCACGACTAGCGGGGTCGTTGGGGCCAACGTCCTGACTTTC	CASSTTSGVVGANVLTF
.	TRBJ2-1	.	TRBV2	TGTGCCAGCAGTGAAACGGGTCTCTACAATGAGCAGTTCTTC	CASSETGLYNEQFF
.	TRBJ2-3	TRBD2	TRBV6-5	TGTGCCAGCAGTTACGAGCGGGGGTTCACAGATACGCAGTATTTT	CASSYERGFTDTQYF
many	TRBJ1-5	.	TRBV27	TGTGCCAGCAGTTTATGGGGGGGAAGGCCCCAGCATTTT	CASSLWGGRPQHF
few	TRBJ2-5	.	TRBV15	TGTGCCACCAGCAGAGGTACAGTCGGAGAGACCCAGTACTTC	CATSRGTVGETQYF
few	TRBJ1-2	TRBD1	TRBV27	TGTGCCAGCAGTTTAGCGGGATCAGGGGGCGGCTATGGCTACACCTTC	CASSLAGSGGGYGYTF
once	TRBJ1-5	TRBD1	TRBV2	TGTGCCAGCAAGCAGGGGGGAGGTCAGCCCCAGCATTTT	CASKQGGGQPQHF